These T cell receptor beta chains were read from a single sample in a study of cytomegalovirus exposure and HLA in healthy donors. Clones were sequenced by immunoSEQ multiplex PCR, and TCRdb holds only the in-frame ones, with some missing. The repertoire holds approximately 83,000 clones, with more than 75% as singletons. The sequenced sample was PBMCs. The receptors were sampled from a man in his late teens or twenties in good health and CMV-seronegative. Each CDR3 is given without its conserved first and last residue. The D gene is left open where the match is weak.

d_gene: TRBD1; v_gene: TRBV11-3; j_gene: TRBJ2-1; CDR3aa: ASSLTLGQGSYNEQF
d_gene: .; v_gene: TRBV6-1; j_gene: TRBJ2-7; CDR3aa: AIYRDTPYEQY
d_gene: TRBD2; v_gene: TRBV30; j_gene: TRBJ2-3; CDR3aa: AWSVLAGPTDTQY
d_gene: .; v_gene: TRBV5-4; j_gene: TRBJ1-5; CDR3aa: ASSLEEAGNQPQH
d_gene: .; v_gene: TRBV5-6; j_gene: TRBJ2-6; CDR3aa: ASSFTAEATGANVLT
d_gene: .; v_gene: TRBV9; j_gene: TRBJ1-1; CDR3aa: ASSVGVGATEAF
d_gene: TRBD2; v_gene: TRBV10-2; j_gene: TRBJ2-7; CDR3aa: ASSSSGYEQY
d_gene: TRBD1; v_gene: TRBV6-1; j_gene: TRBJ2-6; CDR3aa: ASSVDRGSGANVLT
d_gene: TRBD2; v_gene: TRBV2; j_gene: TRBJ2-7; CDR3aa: ASSEERGVPYEQY
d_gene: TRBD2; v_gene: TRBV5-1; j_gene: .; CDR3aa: ASSLGTSDAYEQY
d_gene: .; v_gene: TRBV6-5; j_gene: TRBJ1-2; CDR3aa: ASSYSLRGNYGYT
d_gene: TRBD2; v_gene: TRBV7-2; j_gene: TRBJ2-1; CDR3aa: ASSSTSGGYNEQF
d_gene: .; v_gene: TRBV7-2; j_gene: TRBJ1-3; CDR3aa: ASSLDPTSSGNTIY
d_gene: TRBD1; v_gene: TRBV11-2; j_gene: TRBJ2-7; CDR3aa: ASSLGQGAYEQY
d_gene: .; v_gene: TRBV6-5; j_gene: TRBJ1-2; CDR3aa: ASSYQHGYGYT
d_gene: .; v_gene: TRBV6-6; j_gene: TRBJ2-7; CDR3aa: ASSPWAPYEQY
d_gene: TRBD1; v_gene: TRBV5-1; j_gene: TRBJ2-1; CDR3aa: ASSSTLTGSSYNEQF
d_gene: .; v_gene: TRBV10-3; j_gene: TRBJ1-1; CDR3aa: AISESQGLNTEAF
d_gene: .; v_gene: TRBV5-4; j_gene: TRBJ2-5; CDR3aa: ASSLAYYQETQY
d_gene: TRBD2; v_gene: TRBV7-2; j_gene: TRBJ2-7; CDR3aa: ASSNRGGRFSEQY
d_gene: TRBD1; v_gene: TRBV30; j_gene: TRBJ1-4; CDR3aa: AWTGTGEKLF
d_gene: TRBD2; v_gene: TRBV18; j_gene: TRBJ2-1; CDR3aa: ASSPPGLAYNEQF
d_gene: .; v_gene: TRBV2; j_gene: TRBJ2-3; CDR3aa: ASSPQDITQY
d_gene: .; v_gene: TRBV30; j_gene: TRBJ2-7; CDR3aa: AWTRSYEQY
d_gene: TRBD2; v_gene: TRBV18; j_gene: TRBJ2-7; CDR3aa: ASSPVAGDSYEQY
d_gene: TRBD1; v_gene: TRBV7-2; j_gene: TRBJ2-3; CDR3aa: ASSLGDRDEDTQY
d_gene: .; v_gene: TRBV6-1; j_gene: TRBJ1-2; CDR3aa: ASSEAGTAPNYGYT
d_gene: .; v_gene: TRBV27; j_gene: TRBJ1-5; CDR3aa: ASSLSRQGFQPQH
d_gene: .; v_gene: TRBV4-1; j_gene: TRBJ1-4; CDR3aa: ASSQAAGGTPGGEKLF